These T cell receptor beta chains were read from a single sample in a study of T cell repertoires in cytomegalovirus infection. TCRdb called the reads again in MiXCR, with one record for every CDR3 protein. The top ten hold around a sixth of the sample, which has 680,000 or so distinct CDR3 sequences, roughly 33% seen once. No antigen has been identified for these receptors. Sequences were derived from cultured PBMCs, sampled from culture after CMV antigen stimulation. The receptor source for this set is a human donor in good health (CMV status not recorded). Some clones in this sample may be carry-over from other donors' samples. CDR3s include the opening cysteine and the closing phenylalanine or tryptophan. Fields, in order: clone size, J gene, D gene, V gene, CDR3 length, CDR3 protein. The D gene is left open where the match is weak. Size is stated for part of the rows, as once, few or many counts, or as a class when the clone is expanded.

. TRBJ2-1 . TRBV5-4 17 CASSHPLGGGRVNEQFF
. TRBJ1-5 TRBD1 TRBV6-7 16 CASSNLGGYGNQPQHF
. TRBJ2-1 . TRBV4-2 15 CASRGGGGPGGEQFF
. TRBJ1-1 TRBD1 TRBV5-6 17 CASSPSFPGQRNTEAFF
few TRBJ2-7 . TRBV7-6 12 CASSPAYYEQYF
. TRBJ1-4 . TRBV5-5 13 CASSFPGNEKLFF
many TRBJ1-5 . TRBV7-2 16 CASSHTGTYSNQPQHF
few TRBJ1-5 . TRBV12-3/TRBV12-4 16 CASSLPGRSFGQPQHF
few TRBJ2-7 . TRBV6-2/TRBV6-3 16 CASSWDLSGLGDEQYF
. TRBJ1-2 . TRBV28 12 CASSLWVYGYTF
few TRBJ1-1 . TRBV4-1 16 CASSQDPGTTNTEAFF
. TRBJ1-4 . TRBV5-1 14 CASTSGLRNEKLFF
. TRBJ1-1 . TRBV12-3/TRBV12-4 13 CASSVDSYTEAFF
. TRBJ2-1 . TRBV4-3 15 CASSQDRGEGNEQFF
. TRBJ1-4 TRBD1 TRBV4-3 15 CASSQLTGVGEKLFF
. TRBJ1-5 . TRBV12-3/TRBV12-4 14 CASSYDRNYQPQHF
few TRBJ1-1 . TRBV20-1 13 CSTPKGPVTEAFF
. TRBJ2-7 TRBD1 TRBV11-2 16 CASSAPGGTDSYEQYF
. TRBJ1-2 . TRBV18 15 CASSPYGEFDYGYTF
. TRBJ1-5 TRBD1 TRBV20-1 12 CSAGTGDQPQHF
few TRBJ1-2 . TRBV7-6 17 CASSLGLAGEVNYGYTF
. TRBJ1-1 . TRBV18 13 CASSPSTHTEAFF
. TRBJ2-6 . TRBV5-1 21 CASSLETEGMFSRAGANVLTF